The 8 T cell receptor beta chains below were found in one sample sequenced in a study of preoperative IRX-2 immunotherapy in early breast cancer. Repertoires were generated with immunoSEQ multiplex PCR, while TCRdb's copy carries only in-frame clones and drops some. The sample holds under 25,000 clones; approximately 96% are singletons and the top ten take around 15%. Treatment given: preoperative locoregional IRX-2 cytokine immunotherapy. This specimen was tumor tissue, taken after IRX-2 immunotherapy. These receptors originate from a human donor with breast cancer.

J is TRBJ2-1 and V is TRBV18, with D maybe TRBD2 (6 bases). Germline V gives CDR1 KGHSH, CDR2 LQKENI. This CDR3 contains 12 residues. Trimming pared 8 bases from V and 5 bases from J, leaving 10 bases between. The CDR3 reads CASLRGNNEQFF. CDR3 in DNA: TGTGCCAGCCTGCGCGGGAACAATGAGCAGTTCTTC.

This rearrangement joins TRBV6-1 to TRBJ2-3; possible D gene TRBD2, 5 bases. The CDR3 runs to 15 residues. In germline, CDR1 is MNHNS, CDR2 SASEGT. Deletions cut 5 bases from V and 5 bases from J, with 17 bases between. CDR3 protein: CASSLELHGVDTQYF. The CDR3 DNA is TGTGCCAGCAGTTTAGAACTCCACGGGGTAGATACGCAGTATTTT.

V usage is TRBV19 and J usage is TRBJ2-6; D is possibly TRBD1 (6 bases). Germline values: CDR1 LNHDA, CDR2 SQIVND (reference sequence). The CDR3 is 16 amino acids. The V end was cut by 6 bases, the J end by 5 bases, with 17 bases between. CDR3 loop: CASRDSRDPRANVLTF. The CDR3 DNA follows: TGTGCCAGTAGGGACAGCAGGGACCCCCGGGCCAACGTCCTGACTTTC.

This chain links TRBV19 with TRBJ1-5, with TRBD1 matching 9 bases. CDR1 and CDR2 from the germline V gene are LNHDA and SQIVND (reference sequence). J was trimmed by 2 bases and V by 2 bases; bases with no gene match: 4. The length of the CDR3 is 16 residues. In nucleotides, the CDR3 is TGTGCCAGTAGTATATTACAGGGGGCGGGCAATCAGCCCCAGCATTTT. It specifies CASSILQGAGNQPQHF. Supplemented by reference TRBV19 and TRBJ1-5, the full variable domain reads DGGITQSPKYLFRKEGQNVTLSCEQNLNHDAMYWYRQDPGQGLRLIYYSQIVNDFQKGDIAEGYSVSREKKESFPLTVTSAQKNPTAFYLCASSILQGAGNQPQHFGDGTRLSIL.

The CDR3 region is CAWSVGATYEQYF. The CDR3 coding sequence is TGTGCCTGGAGTGTGGGTGCAACCTACGAGCAGTACTTC. This rearrangement joins TRBV30 to TRBJ2-5; D remains unclear. The J call is uncertain, as TRBJ2-7 better fits the DNA end. Germline V gene sequence: CDR1 GTSNPN, CDR2 SVGIG (reference sequence). The length of the CDR3 is 13 residues.

This chain's CDR3 is CASSMVRGETQYF. In DNA form, the CDR3 reads TGTGCCAGTAGTATGGTGCGGGGAGAGACCCAGTACTTC. The V call is TRBV19, the J call TRBJ2-5, with a tentative D call TRBD2 (6 bases). Germline V gene data show CDR1 as LNHDA and CDR2 as SQIVND (reference sequence). The CDR3 extends over 13 amino acids. Deletions cut 3 bases from V and 4 bases from J, with 9 bases between.

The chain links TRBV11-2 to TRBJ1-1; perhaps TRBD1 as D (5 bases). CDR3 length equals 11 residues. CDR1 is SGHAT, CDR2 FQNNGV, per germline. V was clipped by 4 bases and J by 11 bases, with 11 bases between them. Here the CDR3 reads CASSSGTVAFF. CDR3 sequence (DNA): TGTGCCAGCAGCTCAGGGACGGTGGCTTTCTTT.

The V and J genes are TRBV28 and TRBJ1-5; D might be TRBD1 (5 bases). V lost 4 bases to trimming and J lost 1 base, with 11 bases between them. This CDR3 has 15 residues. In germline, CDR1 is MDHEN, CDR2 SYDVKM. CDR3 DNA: TGTGCCAGCAGTTCCGACCGACAGAGCAATCAGCCCCAGCATTTT. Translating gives CASSSDRQSNQPQHF. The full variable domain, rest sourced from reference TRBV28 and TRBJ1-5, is DVKVTQSSRYLVKRTGEKVFLECVQDMDHENMFWYRQDPGLGLRLIYFSYDVKMKEKGDIPEGYSVSREKKERFSLILESASTNQTSMYLCASSSDRQSNQPQHFGDGTRLSIL.